This TCR beta chain was captured by sequencing in a study of HIV-infected patients and healthy controls. General observations from the study: HIV-infected patients and controls differed significantly in mean usage of eight alpha and eight beta V genes.

Follow-up blood was drawn about 14 weeks, roughly three months, after antiretroviral therapy began. Whole blood was used without fractionation, so all unsorted peripheral T cells were included. Enrollment excluded donors with tumors, hepatitis B or C, or recent vaccination. Reverse transcription used around 500 ng RNA and constant-region primers for alpha and beta. Each of the alpha and beta chains got its own library through chain-specific third strand synthesis with indices. One entry per CDR3 protein results from TCRdb running MiXCR on the 5' RACE reads. Of 9,400 or so distinct CDR3 sequences in the sample, roughly 9.4% are singletons; the top ten hold 22%. This clonotype was observed at least ten times. Its antigen is as yet unknown. Per germline, CDR1 MGHRA and CDR2 YSYEKL. Trimming shortened V by 1 base and J by 2 bases, and 5 bases separated the two germline ends. This CDR3 region has 13 residues.

This specimen was blood, taken during antiretroviral therapy. The J gene is TRBJ2-5, the V gene TRBV4-1; D unclear. The sequence derives from an adult with HIV infection. CDR3 DNA sequence: TGCGCCAGCAGCCAAGTTCCTCAAGAGACCCAGTACTTC. The encoded protein is CASSQVPQETQYF.